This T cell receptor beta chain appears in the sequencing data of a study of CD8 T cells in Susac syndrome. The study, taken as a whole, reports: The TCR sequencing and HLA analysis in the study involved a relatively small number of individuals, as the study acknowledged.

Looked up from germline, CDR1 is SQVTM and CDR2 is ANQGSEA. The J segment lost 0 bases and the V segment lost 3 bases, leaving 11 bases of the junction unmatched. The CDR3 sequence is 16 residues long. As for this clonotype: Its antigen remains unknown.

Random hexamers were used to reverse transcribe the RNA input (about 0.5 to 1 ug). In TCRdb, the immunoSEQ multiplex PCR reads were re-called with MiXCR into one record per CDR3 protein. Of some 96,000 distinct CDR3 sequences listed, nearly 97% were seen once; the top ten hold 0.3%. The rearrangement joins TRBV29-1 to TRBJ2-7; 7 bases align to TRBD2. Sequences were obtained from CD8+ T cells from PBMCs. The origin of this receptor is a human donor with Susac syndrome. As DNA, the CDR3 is TGCAGCGTTGAGATCACGAGAAGCGGGGACTCCTACGAGCAGTACTTC. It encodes CSVEITRSGDSYEQYF.